This T cell receptor (beta chain) derives from a study of T cells in Graves' hyperthyroidism and ophthalmopathy. Notes on the study in general: Separation of ophthalmopathy from stable hyperthyroidism was achieved by a 13 V-J model. Among clonotypes expanded in thyroid above 0.001, most were also found in blood.

The sample holds many counts of this clonotype. Its target is unknown. Amplification targeted TCR beta CDR3 regions from RNA transcripts. First-round RT-PCR of the TCR CDR3 relied on the HTBI primer set. MiXCR, run by TCRdb on the multiplex PCR reads, gives a single entry per CDR3 protein. The sample shows more than 500,000 distinct CDR3 sequences, roughly 16% of them seen only once. Researchers barred patients who had uncontrolled infection, other autoimmune disease, pregnancy or lactation. The diagnoses drew upon clinical symptoms, serum thyroxine and TRAb, thyroid ultrasound and orbital computed tomography. CDR3 size: 13 residues. V lost 4 bases to trimming and J lost 0 bases, with 10 bases between them. Germline CDR1 DFQATT, CDR2 SNEGSKA (reference sequence).

The sequencing input was blood. The sequence derives from a woman aged 25 to 45 with Graves' ophthalmopathy. The chain joins TRBV20-1 to TRBJ2-7; no reliable D call. Here the CDR3 reads CSATDSISYEQYF. The CDR3 DNA follows: TGCAGTGCTACCGACTCGATCTCCTACGAGCAGTACTTC.